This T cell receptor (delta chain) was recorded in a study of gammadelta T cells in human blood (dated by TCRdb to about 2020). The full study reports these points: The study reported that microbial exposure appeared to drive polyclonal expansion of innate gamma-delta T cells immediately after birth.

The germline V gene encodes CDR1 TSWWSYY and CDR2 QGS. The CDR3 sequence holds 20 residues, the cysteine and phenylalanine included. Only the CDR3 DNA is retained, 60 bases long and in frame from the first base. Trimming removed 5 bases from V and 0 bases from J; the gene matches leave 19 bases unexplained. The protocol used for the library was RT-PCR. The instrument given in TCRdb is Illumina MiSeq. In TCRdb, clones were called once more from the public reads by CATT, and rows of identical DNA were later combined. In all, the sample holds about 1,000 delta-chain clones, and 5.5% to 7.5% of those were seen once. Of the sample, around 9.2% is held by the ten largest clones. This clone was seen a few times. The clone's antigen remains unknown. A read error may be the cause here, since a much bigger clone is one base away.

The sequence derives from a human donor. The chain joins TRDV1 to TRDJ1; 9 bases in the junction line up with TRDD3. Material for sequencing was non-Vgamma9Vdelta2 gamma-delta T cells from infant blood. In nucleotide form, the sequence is TGTGCTCTTGGGAGATTTCCTACTCCCTACTGGGGGAGTTACACCGATAAACTCATCTTT. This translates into CALGRFPTPYWGSYTDKLIF.